Sequencing of this T cell receptor (beta chain) was carried out in a study of blood T cell repertoires in COVID-19 (dated by TCRdb to 2018 to 2020). For context, the study as a whole: Collaborator samples came from the United States, Italy and Spain and covered acute and convalescent phases of COVID-19. The material from the prospective study consisted of cDNA or gDNA derived from T cells, B-cell-depleted T cells, or PBMCs. The dataset comprised deeply sampled blood TCRbeta repertoires from subjects exposed to, actively infected with, or recovered from COVID-19. The repertoires were made available in a free public database intended to serve as a resource for research on the immune response to SARS-CoV-2. Samples were obtained from the ongoing ImmuneRACE study (first 160 participants) and from over 1,000 subjects provided by 6 global collaborators. The sample metadata nearly always contained a de-identified subject ID, COVID-19 status, age in years and sex. Where HLA class I and class II types were available, the types were taken from metadata supplied by the sample provider, not from assay-based typing. Paper-wide results and their limitations: Clinical and demographic metadata were provided uncurated, with the amount varying by source and participant.

About this clone itself: There is no known antigen for this receptor. No quality values exist for individual bases; no much larger clone is one base distant.

The immunoSEQ Assay, a bias-controlled multiplex PCR, was used to amplify TCRbeta CDR3 regions from genomic DNA. As for the original processing: The number of nucleated cells in each sample was estimated from the amplification of reference gene primers within the assay. Sequence reads were collapsed and filtered to measure the absolute abundance of every unique TCRbeta CDR3 rearrangement. For each sample, productive Simpson clonality was calculated as the square root of Simpson's diversity index over productive rearrangements. Not all clones reach the TCRdb copy of this immuneACCESS table, which keeps in-frame sequences only. Checked studies attribute under half of the gap to unresolved V genes and leave the rest unexplained. Clonal size and the V and J genes are those of that table, whereas D and trimming came from the DNA. For this sample the table gives roughly 150,000 clones, of which roughly nine tenths were detected only once. The ten largest make up more than 3% of the sample.

Whole blood was collected in K2EDTA tubes by collaborating institutions according to the institutions' own protocols. For TCRbeta analysis, collaborator samples were shipped as frozen whole blood, as isolated PBMCs, or as DNA extracted from either sample type. The CDR3, from cysteine to phenylalanine, totals 15 residues. The sequence is cut down to CDR3 DNA, 45 bases in frame from base 1. The germline V gene encodes CDR1 SGHRS and CDR2 YFSETQ. The V and J ends are trimmed by 3 bases and 0 bases, leaving 7 bases between them. This chain is built from TRBV5-1 and TRBJ2-6; there is no confident call for the D gene. The sequenced material came from peripheral blood. The source is an older woman with acute or convalescent COVID-19. DNA sequence: TGCGCCAGCAGCTCACAGAGCTCTGGGGCCAACGTCCTGACTTTC. Its translation is CASSSQSSGANVLTF. The full variable domain, completed from the reference TRBV5-1 and TRBJ2-6 proteins outside the CDR3, reads KAGVTQTPRYLIKTRGQQVTLSCSPISGHRSVSWYQQTPGQGLQFLFEYFSETQRNKGNFPGRFSGRQFSNSRSEMNVSTLELGDSALYLCASSSQSSGANVLTFGAGSRLTVL.